This TCR beta chain originates from a study of blood T cell repertoires in COVID-19. Study summary: Acute-phase and convalescent COVID-19 samples originated in the United States, Italy and Spain. Sample material is recorded as cDNA or gDNA derived from T cells, B-cell-depleted T cells, or PBMCs.

Germline assignment: CDR1 SGDLS and CDR2 YYNGEE. The length of the CDR3 is 13 residues. Trimming removed 4 bases from V and 6 bases from J; junction bases left unmatched: 5. As concerns this clone: This CDR3 is also generated by other DNA sequences in the sample.

Libraries were prepared by immunoSEQ multiplex PCR; TCRdb keeps only in-frame clonotypes and omits some of them. The data show about 10,000 clones, around 86% seen once. The V and J genes are TRBV9 and TRBJ1-2; TRBD1 agrees at 8 bases. The sequencing sample was made of peripheral blood. The clonotype originates from a human donor in a cohort sampled during active COVID-19. This CDR3 reads CASSSGQGDGYTF. CDR3 DNA: TGTGCCAGCAGCTCCGGACAGGGAGATGGCTACACCTTC.